The rows below give T cell receptor beta chains drawn from one sample of a study of T-cell reconstitution after alpha-beta-depleted transplantation in children. Each CDR3 protein is one row after TCRdb ran MiXCR on the PCR reads. The sample shows 500,000 to 600,000 distinct CDR3 sequences, 32% of them seen only once. Sequenced here: PBMCs from the stem cell graft donor, sampled from the stem cell graft. The origin of the receptors is a human donor who donated a stem cell graft to a child with aplastic anemia. The CDR3 runs from the conserved cysteine through the conserved F or W. The D gene is left open where the match is weak. The size entry is marked missing in some rows and otherwise reads once, few, many or a size class.

j_call clone_size v_call d_call cdr3_nt cdr3_aa
TRBJ2-6 . TRBV4-3 . TGCGCCAGCAGCCAAGATGGACGCTCTGGGGCCAACGTCCTGACTTTC CASSQDGRSGANVLTF
TRBJ2-1 . TRBV30 . TGTGCCTGGAGCCAGTCCAATGAGCAGTTCTTC CAWSQSNEQFF
TRBJ2-2 few TRBV4-2 TRBD2 TGTGCCAGCAGCCAAGATGGGACTAGCGGAATAAACACCGGGGAGCTGTTTTTT CASSQDGTSGINTGELFF
TRBJ1-4 . TRBV6-5 . TGTGCCAGCAGTTACTCAGCCGGGACGGCGAATGAAAAACTGTTTTTT CASSYSAGTANEKLFF
TRBJ2-5 . TRBV29-1 TRBD2 TGCAGCGTCCAACCGGGACTAGCGGGAGAGACCCAGTACTTC CSVQPGLAGETQYF
TRBJ1-4 . TRBV7-2 . TGTGCCAGCAGCATGGGGAACGAGGAAAAACTGTTTTTT CASSMGNEEKLFF
TRBJ2-1 few TRBV12-3/TRBV12-4 . TGTGCCAGCAGTTTCACTAGGAATAATGAGCAGTTCTTC CASSFTRNNEQFF
TRBJ2-7 . TRBV7-8 . TGTGCCAGCAGCTTCCTAGGAGGGGGTGCTGCCTACGAGCAGTACTTC CASSFLGGGAAYEQYF
TRBJ2-3 . TRBV20-1 . TGCAGTGCTAGAGTGGGGGGAGCAGATACGCAGTATTTT CSARVGGADTQYF
TRBJ2-7 . TRBV28 TRBD2 TGTGCCAGCGCGGCCGGGGGAGGGCACATCTACGAGCAGTACTTC CASAAGGGHIYEQYF
TRBJ1-4 . TRBV5-1 . TGCGCCAGCAGCGACAATTTAGGGACGGCGGCAACTAATGAAAAACTGTTTTTT CASSDNLGTAATNEKLFF
TRBJ1-1 . TRBV30 . TGTGCCTGGAGGGGGTACACTGAAGCTTTCTTT CAWRGYTEAFF
TRBJ1-5 many TRBV19 . TGTGCCAGTAGTCCGTTAAATCAGCCCCAGCATTTT CASSPLNQPQHF
TRBJ1-1 many TRBV12-3/TRBV12-4 . TGTGCCAGCAGTTTGAGGGGTATGAACACTGAAGCTTTCTTT CASSLRGMNTEAFF
TRBJ2-1 . TRBV5-1 . TGCGCCAGCAGCCAAACCTCGACTAGTCATGAGCAGTTCTTC CASSQTSTSHEQFF
TRBJ2-1 . TRBV6-5 TRBD1 TGTGCCAGCAGTTACTTAACGGGACAGGGACGACAGTTCTTC CASSYLTGQGRQFF
TRBJ2-7 . TRBV7-9 TRBD2 TGTGCCAGCAGCCCCGGGACTAGCGGGAGAGGCGACGAGCAGTACTTC CASSPGTSGRGDEQYF
TRBJ2-1 . TRBV7-9 . TGTGCCAGCAGCTTCATAGTGAATGAGCAGTTCTTC CASSFIVNEQFF
TRBJ2-3 few TRBV4-3 . TGCGCCAGCAGCCAAGATTTCGGGGTACCTAGCACAGATACGCAGTATTTT CASSQDFGVPSTDTQYF
TRBJ2-7 few TRBV12-3/TRBV12-4 . TGTGCCAGCAGTCCGGACACCTACGAGCAGTACTTC CASSPDTYEQYF
TRBJ2-2 few TRBV29-1 TRBD2 TGCAGCGTTGTCCGGGGGGGTAACGGGGAGCTGTTTTTT CSVVRGGNGELFF
TRBJ2-3 few TRBV5-1 . TGCGCCAGCAGCCGGGCTGCAGATCCTAGCACAGATACGCAGTATTTT CASSRAADPSTDTQYF
TRBJ2-1 many TRBV27 . TGTGCCAGCAGTTCCACTCGGACACACAATGAGCAGTTCTTC CASSSTRTHNEQFF
TRBJ1-5 . TRBV3-1 . TGTGCCAGCAGCCAAGGCCGGAGGGGGGGGCCCCAGCATTTT CASSQGRRGGPQHF
TRBJ1-1 . TRBV20-1 . TGCAGTGCTAGAGACATTCGGACGGGGAGCACTGAAGCTTTCTTT CSARDIRTGSTEAFF
TRBJ2-3 few TRBV4-2 . TGTGCCAGCAGCCAAAGCGGCAATACGCAGTATTTT CASSQSGNTQYF
TRBJ1-2 . TRBV29-1 TRBD1 TGCAGCGTTATGACAGGGGCCTATGGCTACACCTTC CSVMTGAYGYTF
TRBJ1-5 . TRBV20-1 TRBD1 TGCAGTGCAGTGGACAGGGACAAAAGGGGACAGCCCCAGCATTTT CSAVDRDKRGQPQHF
TRBJ2-3 few TRBV5-4 . TGTGCCAGCAGCTTGATGCAGGCCCGCACAGATACGCAGTATTTT CASSLMQARTDTQYF
TRBJ2-7 many TRBV18 TRBD1 TGTGCCAGCTCACCACGGCCGGCACAGGGGGTCCACGAGCAGTACTTC CASSPRPAQGVHEQYF
TRBJ2-3 . TRBV5-1 . TGCGCCAGCAGCTTGACTAGAGCAGATACGCAGTATTTT CASSLTRADTQYF
TRBJ1-1 . TRBV5-6 . TGTGCCAGCAGCTGGGGGCCGGGGACGGGCACTGAAGCTTTCTTT CASSWGPGTGTEAFF
TRBJ1-1 few TRBV27 . TGTGCCAGCAGTTTATGGGCGGCGAACACTGAAGCTTTCTTT CASSLWAANTEAFF
TRBJ1-2 . TRBV20-1 . TGCAGTGCTAGAGATTTGGGACACAACTATGGCTACACCTTC CSARDLGHNYGYTF
TRBJ2-4 few TRBV28 TRBD1 TGTGCCAGCAGTTTGGGGACAGGGAACATTCAGTACTTC CASSLGTGNIQYF
TRBJ2-1 . TRBV4-2 . TGTGCCAGCAGCCAAGATCGGGCGGGTTATGAGCAGTTCTTC CASSQDRAGYEQFF
TRBJ1-1 . TRBV5-1 TRBD1 TGCGCCAGCAGCTTATCAGGGGGCAGTTCTCTTAAGGACACTGAAGCTTTCTTT CASSLSGGSSLKDTEAFF
TRBJ1-1 . TRBV29-1 TRBD1 TGCAGCGTTGAGAGACAGGGGGCGCGCGGTGAAGCTTTCTTT CSVERQGARGEAFF
TRBJ1-4 few TRBV2 . TGTGCCAGCAAAGTAGGCTCAAGTAATGAAAAACTGTTTTTT CASKVGSSNEKLFF
TRBJ2-1 . TRBV12-3/TRBV12-4 . TGTGCCATCACGGACGGTGGCAATGAGCAGTTCTTC CAITDGGNEQFF
TRBJ2-1 . TRBV12-3/TRBV12-4 TRBD2 TGTGCCAGCACTACCGGGACTAGGTCTAGGTATGAGCAGTTCTTC CASTTGTRSRYEQFF
TRBJ2-7 . TRBV4-2 TRBD1 TGTGCCAGCAGCCCAGCGACAGGGGGCTCCTACGAGCAGTACTTC CASSPATGGSYEQYF
TRBJ1-5 . TRBV6-1 TRBD1 TGTGCCAGCAGCACAGCCCTGGACAGGGTAAGGGGAAATCAGCCCCAGCATTTT CASSTALDRVRGNQPQHF
TRBJ2-6 few TRBV19 . TGTGCCAGTAGTATAACAGCTACCCCTGGGGCCAACGTCCTGACTTTC CASSITATPGANVLTF
TRBJ2-1 few TRBV6-5 . TGTGCCAGCAGTTCTACGGGACTGTACGTCAATGAGCAGTTCTTC CASSSTGLYVNEQFF
TRBJ2-2 . TRBV12-3/TRBV12-4 . TGTGCCAGCAGTTTATATTCACAGGTTAAGGAGCTGTTTTTT CASSLYSQVKELFF
TRBJ1-3 . TRBV15 . TGTGCCACCAGCCCACGGACAGTCGGAAACACCATATATTTT CATSPRTVGNTIYF
TRBJ1-1 few TRBV20-1 . TGCAGTGCATATCTACAGCTGAACACTGAAGCTTTCTTT CSAYLQLNTEAFF
TRBJ1-5 . TRBV20-1 TRBD1 TGCAGTGTTAGACAAAACAGGGGTGGCAATCAGCCCCAGCATTTT CSVRQNRGGNQPQHF
TRBJ2-3 . TRBV20-1 TRBD2 TGCAGTGCTAGAGTGCCCGGGAGGGGCGCAGATACGCAGTATTTT CSARVPGRGADTQYF
TRBJ1-5 . TRBV12-3/TRBV12-4 . TGTGCCAGCAGAACAGGGAACCGTCTTCAGCCCCAGCATTTT CASRTGNRLQPQHF
TRBJ2-1 few TRBV24-1 . TGTGCCACCAGTGAGTGCAACAGGGGGGGTTGTGAGCAGTTCTTC CATSECNRGGCEQFF
TRBJ1-3 . TRBV9 . TGTGCCAGCAGCGTAGCTCAGGGGCCCGGAAACACCATATATTTT CASSVAQGPGNTIYF
TRBJ1-6 few TRBV7-2 TRBD1 TGTGCCAGCAGCTTAGAGAGGGACAGGGTGGTTTCACCCCTCCACTTT CASSLERDRVVSPLHF
TRBJ2-1 . TRBV5-6 TRBD2 TGTGCCAGCAGCTCCTATAGCGGGAGACTCGCCTACAATGAGCAGTTCTTC CASSSYSGRLAYNEQFF
TRBJ1-1 few TRBV12-3/TRBV12-4 . TGTGCCAGCAGGCCGACAGGAATGAACACTGAAGCTTTCTTT CASRPTGMNTEAFF
TRBJ2-3 few TRBV5-1 TRBD2 TGCGCCAGCAGCTTTCGACTAGCGGGAGGGCCAGACACAGATACGCAGTATTTT CASSFRLAGGPDTDTQYF
TRBJ2-2 few TRBV6-1 . TGTGCCAGCCTGATTGACACCGGGGAGCTGTTTTTT CASLIDTGELFF
TRBJ1-1 . TRBV7-2 TRBD1 TGTGCCAGCAGCTTAGCCACGACAGGGATCCCTGAAGCTTTCTTT CASSLATTGIPEAFF
TRBJ2-7 few TRBV20-1 . TGCAGTGCTAGAGGCTGGACTCCACGAAACGAGCAGTACTTC CSARGWTPRNEQYF